The T cell receptor beta chain under discussion was sequenced for a study of PD-1 blockade in classical Hodgkin lymphoma. Only in-frame clones appear in the TCRdb table, and some are missing; sequencing was by immunoSEQ multiplex PCR. This sample has about 99,000 clones; roughly 80% occur once, and the top ten carry around 15%. A remark on this clone: The antigen is undetermined.

Germline loops: CDR1 SGHNT, CDR2 YENEEA. V lost 3 bases, J lost 0 bases, and 7 bases lay in between. This CDR3 has 14 residues. Study findings and constraints: Undefined causes, possibly disease activity or prior therapy, underlie the repertoire differences.

No patient escaped relapse after autologous stem cell transplantation, and brentuximab vedotin exposure varied. Sample: peripheral blood mononuclear cells (PBMCs), taken before the second cycle of nivolumab. This receptor was obtained from a human donor with classical Hodgkin lymphoma. The chain carries TRBV11-3 and TRBJ2-3; D gene unclear. CDR3 DNA sequence: TGTGCCAGCAGCTTGGAGCCCAGCACAGATACGCAGTATTTT. This encodes CASSLEPSTDTQYF.